This passage covers 21 T cell receptor beta chains from one sample sequenced in a study of cytomegalovirus exposure and HLA in healthy donors. Primers: 60 Vbeta forward and 13 Jbeta reverse. The assay was immunoSEQ multiplex PCR, and TCRdb's table has in-frame clones only and misses some. Of over 100,000 clones in the sample, more than 75% were seen once. Sequenced: PBMCs. The receptor set was obtained from a female donor in good health and CMV-seronegative.

This rearrangement joins TRBV4-1 to TRBJ2-7; D remains unclear. This CDR3 is built from 15 residues. Between the trimmed V and J ends, which lost 1 base and 2 bases, there was a span of 12 bases. In germline, CDR1 is MGHRA, CDR2 YSYEKL. The CDR3 sequence: CASSQGQSSPYEQYF. CDR3 nucleotides: TGCGCCAGCAGCCAAGGCCAGTCTTCCCCCTACGAGCAGTACTTC.

V gene TRBV7-9 combines with J gene TRBJ2-7; TRBD2 matches 12 bases. CDR3 length equals 17 residues. The germline CDR1 and CDR2 sequences are SEHNR and FQNEAQ (reference sequence). V was clipped by 2 bases and J by 5 bases; unmatched bases: 10. Here the CDR3 DNA reads TGTGCCAGCAGCTTAAACCCCCGACTAGCGGGAGATGACGAGCAGTACTTC. The encoded protein is CASSLNPRLAGDDEQYF.

This chain uses TRBV7-8 with TRBJ2-3, with TRBD2 matching 16 bases. The CDR3 contains 20 residues. Per germline, CDR1 SGHVS and CDR2 FQNEAQ. The V and J ends lost 5 bases and 1 base, in that order; junction bases with no gene match: 12. CDR3 region: CASSPLRGLAGGRGTDTQYF. CDR3 DNA: TGTGCCAGCAGCCCATTGAGGGGACTAGCGGGAGGGAGGGGCACAGATACGCAGTATTTT.

This clone was detected once. The CDR3 coding sequence is TGTGCCAGCAGTTCGGGACTAGCGGGAATCGGGGAGCTGTTTTTT. This sequence encodes CASSSGLAGIGELFF. The genes are TRBV27 and TRBJ2-2; 13 nucleotides align to TRBD2. The J segment lost 7 bases and the V segment lost 4 bases, leaving 3 bases of the junction unmatched. CDR1 and CDR2 from the germline V gene are MNHEY and SMNVEV (reference sequence). CDR3 length equals 15 residues.

This rearrangement joins TRBV29-1 to TRBJ2-5; 12 nucleotides line up with TRBD2. Germline V gene sequence: CDR1 SQVTM, CDR2 ANQGSEA. V was clipped by 3 bases and J by 2 bases; unmatched bases: 16. The CDR3 has 19 residues. CDR3 DNA sequence: TGCAGCGTTGAGGGGCTAGCGGGAGGGGGGGCCCCCACTCAAGAGACCCAGTACTTC. Its protein is CSVEGLAGGGAPTQETQYF.

V and J are TRBV28 and TRBJ1-6; D unclear. This CDR3 region has 15 residues. V was shortened by 5 bases and J by 8 bases, with 16 bases between the two germline ends. CDR1 is MDHEN and CDR2 is SYDVKM in the germline V gene. The CDR3 DNA follows: TGTGCCAGCAGTCCCACGGGGTTTGAAGATTCACCCCTCCACTTT. Translating it yields CASSPTGFEDSPLHF.

DNA for the CDR3: TGTGCCAGCAGGGGGGACAGGGATTATGGCTACACCTTC. It specifies CASRGDRDYGYTF. The chain uses TRBV27 and TRBJ1-2; 9 bases map to TRBD1. The CDR3 length is 13 residues. Germline trimming cut 6 bases from V and 5 bases from J; bases unmatched to any gene: 4. Germline assignment: CDR1 MNHEY and CDR2 SMNVEV (reference sequence).

The genes are TRBV7-3 and TRBJ2-1; D may be TRBD2 (7 bases). The CDR3 is 16 residues long. Trimming left V 5 bases short and J 6 bases short, with 20 bases between. Germline V gene sequence: CDR1 SGHTA, CDR2 FQGTGA. The DNA of the CDR3 is TGTGCCAGCAGCCTGGGGGGGTGGAGAGGGGGCAATGAGCAGTTCTTC. Protein sequence: CASSLGGWRGGNEQFF.

The chain carries TRBV5-6 and TRBJ2-5, with TRBD2 identical over 15 bases. The CDR3 extends over 17 amino acids. Germline loops: CDR1 SGHDT, CDR2 YYEEEE. The V gene end was trimmed by 1 base and the J gene end by 3 bases; junction bases not matched to a gene: 4. Here the CDR3 reads CASSLRGTSGRKETQYF. In nucleotides, the CDR3 is TGTGCCAGCAGCTTGCGTGGGACTAGCGGGAGGAAAGAGACCCAGTACTTC.

The chain has TRBV10-3 and TRBJ2-7; 7 positions agree with TRBD2. The trim removed 7 bases at V and 4 bases at J, leaving 13 bases unmatched. The CDR3 consists of 15 residues. Germline V gene sequence: CDR1 ENHRY, CDR2 SYGVKD. The CDR3 loop is CAIMVGGAGIYEQYF. Written as DNA, the CDR3 is TGTGCCATCATGGTAGGAGGAGCGGGGATTTACGAGCAGTACTTC.

The rearrangement joins TRBV9 to TRBJ1-1; D might be TRBD1 (6 bases). There are 14 residues in the CDR3. Germline loops: CDR1 SGDLS, CDR2 YYNGEE. V was clipped by 4 bases and J by 1 base, with 11 bases between them. The DNA of the CDR3 is TGTGCCAGCAGCCCCCAGGGACAGAACACTGAAGCTTTCTTT. Its protein product is CASSPQGQNTEAFF.

The CDR3 nucleotides read TGTGCCAGCAGTTTAGTGCAGGGCACTTCACCCCTCCACTTT. It encodes CASSLVQGTSPLHF. V gene TRBV27 combines with J gene TRBJ1-6; D is perhaps TRBD1 (5 bases). The V end lost 2 bases, the J end lost 9 bases, and 11 bases lay between the germline ends. CDR3 size: 14 residues. Per germline, CDR1 MNHEY and CDR2 SMNVEV (reference sequence).

The V and J genes are TRBV7-2 and TRBJ1-2, with 8 nucleotides matching TRBD1. This CDR3 spans 13 amino acids. Germline V lookup: CDR1 SGHTA, CDR2 FQGNSA. After removal of 0 bases from V and 6 bases from J, the junction contained 0 bases not matched to a gene. The DNA of the CDR3 is TGTGCCAGCAGCTTAGCGACAGGGGATGGCTACACCTTC. It translates to CASSLATGDGYTF.

This rearrangement joins TRBV15 to TRBJ2-7, with a tentative D call TRBD1 (6 bases). The V and J ends lost 4 bases and 3 bases respectively, with 16 bases between them. Germline CDR1 LNHNV, CDR2 YYDKDF (reference sequence). The CDR3 length is 15 residues. CDR3 DNA: TGTGCCACCAGCACTTCGGGACAAGGATACTACGAGCAGTACTTC. Encoded protein: CATSTSGQGYYEQYF.

This chain connects TRBV28 to TRBJ1-2, with D tentatively TRBD1 (5 bases). Deletions cut 5 bases from V and 2 bases from J, with 15 bases between. The germline V gene has CDR1 MDHEN and CDR2 SYDVKM. The CDR3 runs to 15 residues. CDR3 nucleotide sequence: TGTGCCAGCAGTGTCCCCATGACAGCAAACTATGGCTACACCTTC. This translates into CASSVPMTANYGYTF.

The rearrangement uses TRBV2 and TRBJ1-1, with TRBD1 as a possible D gene (6 bases). Germline V lookup: CDR1 SNHLY, CDR2 FYNNEI. The CDR3 contains 14 residues. Trimming took 7 bases from V and 0 from J, leaving 12 bases between them. Written as DNA, the CDR3 is TGTGCCAGCATAGAGCCAGGGGTGAACACTGAAGCTTTCTTT. This sequence encodes CASIEPGVNTEAFF.

The chain links TRBV4-3 to TRBJ1-2, with D unresolved. CDR1 and CDR2 from the germline V gene are LGHNA and YSLEER. Trimming shortened V by 2 bases and J by 6 bases, and 16 bases separated the two germline ends. The CDR3 loop spans 15 amino acids. CDR3 region: CASSQLGSDSNGYTF. The CDR3 bases are TGCGCCAGCAGCCAATTAGGAAGTGATAGCAATGGCTACACCTTC.

The chain couples TRBV5-4 to TRBJ2-1, with 12 bases identical to TRBD2. Germline V lookup: CDR1 SGHNT, CDR2 YYREEE (reference sequence). The trim removed 0 bases at V and 9 bases at J, leaving 19 bases unmatched. This CDR3 spans 20 amino acids. Written as DNA, the CDR3 is TGTGCCAGCAGCTTGGTAGTCTCGACTAGCGGGAGAGGTGTAGCAACTGAGCAGTTCTTC. Its protein is CASSLVVSTSGRGVATEQFF. Complete variable domain (other parts from reference TRBV5-4 and TRBJ2-1): ETGVTQSPTHLIKTRGQQVTLRCSSQSGHNTVSWYQQALGQGPQFIFQYYREEENGRGNFPPRFSGLQFPNYSSELNVNALELDDSALYLCASSLVVSTSGRGVATEQFFGPGTRLTVL.

The chain employs TRBV25-1 and TRBJ2-3, with a weak D call TRBD2 (5 bases). V lost 1 base to trimming and J lost 2 bases, with 13 bases between them. This CDR3 region has 16 residues. Germline lookup yields CDR1 MGHDK and CDR2 SYGVNS. CDR3 DNA: TGTGCCAGCAGTGAATTCCGCGCAGGACTCACAGATACGCAGTATTTT. It is translated as CASSEFRAGLTDTQYF.

This clone has a single count. The chain joins TRBV7-9 to TRBJ2-3; TRBD1 agrees at 10 bases. Germline values: CDR1 SEHNR, CDR2 FQNEAQ (reference sequence). The CDR3 is 15 residues long. V lost 5 bases and J lost 5; bases outside the gene matches: 7. The CDR3 bases are TGTGCCAGCAGCCTAGGGACAGGGGAGGGAGATACGCAGTATTTT. It is translated as CASSLGTGEGDTQYF.

The chain employs TRBV9 and TRBJ2-3; D possibly corresponds to TRBD1 (6 bases). Germline loops: CDR1 SGDLS, CDR2 YYNGEE. This CDR3 has 15 residues. Trimming took off 0 bases at V and 0 bases at J, with 8 bases between the two ends. CDR3 coding DNA: TGTGCCAGCAGCGTAGGGACAGTTAGCACAGATACGCAGTATTTT. Protein sequence: CASSVGTVSTDTQYF.